The entry below gives a single T cell receptor (beta chain) sequence along with its context. Its antigen is still unknown. This entry comes from a study of shared clonotypes between healthy human individuals. Study-wide findings and caveats: Sampling covered nothing but blood. Tissue TCR repertoires likely differ from those found in blood. Among four donors, roughly 5% of naive CD4 clonotypes were found in common.

Repertoires were generated with immunoSEQ multiplex PCR, while TCRdb's copy carries only in-frame clones and drops some. The sample shows hundreds of thousands of clones, less than 80% of them seen only once. This CDR3 region has 15 residues. Unmatched junction bases numbered 5, after V lost 4 bases and J lost 1 base. Germline V CDR1 and CDR2: ENHRY, SYGVKD. The source of this sequence is a woman aged 25 to 39 in good health. The V gene is TRBV10-3, the J gene TRBJ1-2; TRBD1 matches at 8 bases. What was sequenced was memory CD4+ T cells sorted from blood. Subset reported: CD45RA-negative fraction. The CDR3 DNA follows: TGTGCCATCAGTGTCCGGGACAGGAGTAACTATGGCTACACCTTC. It codes for CAISVRDRSNYGYTF.